This T cell receptor beta chain derives from a study of blood T cell repertoires in COVID-19. Study context: Samples came from the United States, Italy and Spain, spanning acute and convalescent COVID-19. PBMCs, B-cell-depleted T cells, or T cells were the source of the cDNA or gDNA that made up the material.

In the authors' methods: Nucleated cell counts were estimated from reference gene primer amplification. TCRdb keeps only in-frame clones here, not all; method: immunoSEQ multiplex PCR. V and J calls plus clone size are reproduced from that table; the DNA served to infer D and trimming. The sample contains tens of thousands of clones, roughly 85% of which appear only once. This CDR3 region has 15 residues. Germline assignment: CDR1 SGHTA and CDR2 FQGNSA. Germline trimming cut 3 bases from V and 2 bases from J; bases unmatched to any gene: 4. The sample consisted of peripheral blood. The receptor's source is a human donor in a cohort sampled during active COVID-19. This chain connects TRBV7-2 to TRBJ2-3; TRBD2 agrees at 8 bases. CDR3 sequence: CASSFGGAFTDTQYF. CDR3 nucleotides: TGTGCCAGCAGCTTCGGGGGGGCGTTCACAGATACGCAGTATTTT.